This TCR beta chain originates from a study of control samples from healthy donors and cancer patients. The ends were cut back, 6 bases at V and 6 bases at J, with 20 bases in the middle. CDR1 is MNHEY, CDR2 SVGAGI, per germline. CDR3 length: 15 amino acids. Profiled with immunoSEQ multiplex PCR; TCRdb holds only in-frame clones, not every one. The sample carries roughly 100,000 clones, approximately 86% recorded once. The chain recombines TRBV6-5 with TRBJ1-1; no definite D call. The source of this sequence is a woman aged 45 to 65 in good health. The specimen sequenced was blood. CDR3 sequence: CASSYGRQGFSEAFF. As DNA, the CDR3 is TGTGCCAGCAGCTACGGACGACAAGGTTTCTCTGAAGCTTTCTTT.